This TCR beta chain was found in a study of cytomegalovirus exposure and HLA in healthy donors. As concerns this clone: The target antigen is unknown.

The CDR3 spans 14 residues. The germline CDR1 and CDR2 sequences are SGHNT and YYREEE (reference sequence). The V end lost 0 bases, the J end lost 4 bases, and 10 bases lay between the germline ends. Notes on the study in general: In a later analysis, the majority of CMV-associated beta chains seemingly showed HLA restriction. A later analysis found common viral pathogens apparently linked to several of the most significant clusters.

13 Jbeta primers and 60 Vbeta primers were used for the PCR. Profiled with immunoSEQ multiplex PCR; TCRdb holds only in-frame clones, not every one. The repertoire holds some 160,000 clones, approximately 80% seen once, with 1.5% to 2% in the top ten. The V gene is TRBV5-4, the J gene TRBJ2-5, with D unclear. The specimen sequenced was PBMCs. The source is a woman in her thirties or forties in good health and CMV-seronegative. CDR3 sequence: CASSLEGARETQYF. DNA for the CDR3: TGTGCCAGCAGCTTGGAAGGAGCAAGAGAGACCCAGTACTTC.